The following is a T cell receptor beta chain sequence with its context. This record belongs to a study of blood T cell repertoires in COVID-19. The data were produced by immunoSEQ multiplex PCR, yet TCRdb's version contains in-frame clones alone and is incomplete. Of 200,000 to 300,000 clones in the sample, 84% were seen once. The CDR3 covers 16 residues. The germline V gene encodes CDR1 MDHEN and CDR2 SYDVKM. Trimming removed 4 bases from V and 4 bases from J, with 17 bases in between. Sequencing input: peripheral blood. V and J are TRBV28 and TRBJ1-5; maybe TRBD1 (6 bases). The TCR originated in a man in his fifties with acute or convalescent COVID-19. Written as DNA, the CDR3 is TGTGCCAGCAGTTCTACAGGGCGCATTAAGAATCAGCCCCAGCATTTT. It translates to CASSSTGRIKNQPQHF.